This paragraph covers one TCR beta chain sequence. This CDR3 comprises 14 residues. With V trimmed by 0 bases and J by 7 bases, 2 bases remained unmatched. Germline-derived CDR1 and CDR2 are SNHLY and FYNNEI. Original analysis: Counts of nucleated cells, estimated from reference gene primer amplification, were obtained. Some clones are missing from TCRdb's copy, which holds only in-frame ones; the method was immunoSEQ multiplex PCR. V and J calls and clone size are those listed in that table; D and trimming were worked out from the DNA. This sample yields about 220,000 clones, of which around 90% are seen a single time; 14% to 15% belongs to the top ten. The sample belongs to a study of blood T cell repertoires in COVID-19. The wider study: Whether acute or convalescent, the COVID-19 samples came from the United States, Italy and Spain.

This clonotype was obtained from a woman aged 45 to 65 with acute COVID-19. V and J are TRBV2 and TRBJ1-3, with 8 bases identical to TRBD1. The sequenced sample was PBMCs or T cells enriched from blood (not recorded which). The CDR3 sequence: CASSEAHRGNTIYF. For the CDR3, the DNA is TGTGCCAGCAGTGAAGCGCACAGGGGGAACACCATATATTTT.